The 30 T cell receptor beta chains given below trace back to one sample, sequenced in a study of T cell clonality in common variable immunodeficiency. Findings and caveats of the study: Fewer deletions and N-nucleotide insertions were reportedly seen in common variable immunodeficiency TCR beta sequences.

The antigens for these receptors are not known. Sequencing used immunoSEQ multiplex PCR; TCRdb keeps in-frame clones, though not all of them. Observed in the sample are 25,000 or so clones, none of them singletons. The sequenced sample was peripheral blood mononuclear cells. All receptors derive from a human donor with common variable immunodeficiency.

There are many counts of this clone. The read ends 3 residues early relative to the CDR3; the germline J gene fills the gap. This chain joins TRBV19 and TRBJ2-5, with 9 bases aligning to TRBD2. This CDR3 spans 14 amino acids. The germline V gene encodes CDR1 LNHDA and CDR2 SQIVND (reference sequence). The J segment lost 7 bases and the V segment lost 6 bases, leaving 9 bases of the junction unmatched. The CDR3 bases that were read are TGTGCCAGTAGCGATAGCGGGAGTTCCGGGACC. The encoded protein is CASSDSGSSGT. The CDR3 in its entirety is CASSDSGSSGTQYF.

Many counts were recorded for this clone. Sequencing ends 3 residues short of the CDR3 end; the germline J gene provides the rest. This chain joins TRBV15 and TRBJ2-1, with a tentative D call TRBD2 (5 bases). The V end lost 1 base, the J end lost 4 bases, and 8 bases lay between the germline ends. Germline V gene lookup returns CDR1 LNHNV and CDR2 YYDKDF (reference sequence). This CDR3 region has 14 residues. CDR3: CATSRAGDYNEQFF. The CDR3 DNA, read in part, is TGTGCCACCAGCAGAGCCGGGGATTACAATGAG.

This clone was detected ten times or more. The covered CDR3 bases are TGTGCCAGCAGCTTGTCTGTACAGGGTGAGACC. Its translation: CASSLSVQGET. The full CDR3 protein is CASSLSVQGETQYF. V and J are TRBV7-3 and TRBJ2-5; the D gene is possibly TRBD1 (6 bases). With the read ending 3 residues before the CDR3 end, the germline J gene is used to fill in that end. CDR1 and CDR2 from the germline V gene are SGHTA and FQGTGA. CDR3 size: 14 residues. V was cut by 3 bases and J by 5 bases, with 13 bases left in between. Full variable domain (rest looked up from reference TRBV7-3 and TRBJ2-5): GAGVSQTPSNKVTEKGKYVELRCDPISGHTALYWYRQSLGQGPEFLIYFQGTGAADDSGLPNDRFFAVRPEGSVSTLKIQRTERGDSAVYLCASSLSVQGETQYFGPGTRLLVL.

This clone was seen repeatedly, ten times or more. The read halts 3 residues ahead of the CDR3 end, with the missing end drawn from the germline J gene. This chain uses TRBV19 with TRBJ2-1, with 12 nucleotides matching TRBD2. Germline V gene sequence: CDR1 LNHDA, CDR2 SQIVND (reference sequence). This CDR3 contains 15 residues. V was clipped by 6 bases and J by 2 bases; unmatched bases: 2. The CDR3 spells CASRWTSGAYNEQFF. Partial CDR3 DNA: TGTGCCAGTAGGTGGACTAGCGGGGCCTACAATGAG.

This clone has a handful of counts. The observed sequence ends 3 residues before the CDR3 terminus, with the missing tail filled in from the germline J gene. This sequence joins TRBV6-2 or TRBV6-3 and TRBJ1-5; tentatively, D is TRBD1 (5 bases). With 3 bases removed from V and 0 bases from J, the gap between germline ends came to 9 bases. There are 15 residues in the CDR3. Germline V gene lookup returns CDR1 MNHEY and CDR2 SVGEGT. Partial CDR3 DNA: TGTGCCAGCAGTTATTATGGGGCTAGCAATCAGCCC. This translates into CASSYYGASNQP. From start to end, the CDR3 is CASSYYGASNQPQHF.

This clone was counted at least ten times. The observed sequence ends 3 residues before the CDR3 terminus, with the missing tail filled in from the germline J gene. The V call is TRBV5-1, the J call TRBJ1-5; D perhaps matches TRBD1 (5 bases). The V gene lost 4 bases and the J gene lost 7 bases, with 24 bases spanning the gap. Germline V gives CDR1 SGHRS, CDR2 YFSETQ. The length of the CDR3 is 17 residues. CDR3 residues: CASSPSGKLATVQPQHF. Partial CDR3 DNA: TGCGCCAGCAGCCCCTCAGGGAAGTTGGCGACGGTACAGCCC.

Ten or more counts support this clone. The read ends 3 residues shy of where the CDR3 ends; the end is completed using the germline J gene. The chain has TRBV28 and TRBJ2-1; TRBD1 agrees at 9 bases. The germline V gene has CDR1 MDHEN and CDR2 SYDVKM. The CDR3 extends over 14 amino acids. Losses at the gene ends were 8 bases for V and 5 bases for J; bases not matched to a gene: 7. This CDR3 reads CASGRRTGDNEQFF. The CDR3 bases that were read are TGTGCCAGCGGGCGGAGGACAGGGGACAATGAG.

This clone was observed at least ten times. The read ends 3 residues before the CDR3 terminus; that terminus is restored from the germline J gene. The chain joins TRBV2 to TRBJ2-3, with a weak D call TRBD1 (5 bases). The V end lost 3 bases, the J end lost 6 bases, and 16 bases lay between the germline ends. The CDR3 is made up of 15 amino acids. The germline V gene has CDR1 SNHLY and CDR2 FYNNEI. The sequenced part of the CDR3 DNA is TGTGCCAGCAGTGAGGGGCTGGGGATCTTGGATACG. This encodes CASSEGLGILDT. The full CDR3 is CASSEGLGILDTQYF. The complete variable domain, with remaining parts taken from reference TRBV2 and TRBJ2-3, reads EPEVTQTPSHQVTQMGQEVILRCVPISNHLYFYWYRQILGQKVEFLVSFYNNEISEKSEIFDDQFSVERPDGSNFTLKIRSTKLEDSAMYFCASSEGLGILDTQYFGPGTRLTVL.

This clone was counted many times. The read halts 3 residues ahead of the CDR3 end, with the missing end drawn from the germline J gene. The chain carries TRBV7-2 and TRBJ2-1; 8 bases match TRBD2. The J segment lost 6 bases and the V segment lost 1 base, leaving 2 bases of the junction unmatched. Germline assignment: CDR1 SGHTA and CDR2 FQGNSA. The CDR3 runs to 14 residues. This CDR3 is CASSLDGTSNEQFF. The sequenced CDR3 bases are TGTGCCAGCAGCTTAGACGGGACTAGCAATGAG. Together with reference TRBV7-2 and TRBJ2-1, the CDR3 gives the full variable domain: GAGVSQSPSNKVTEKGKDVELRCDPISGHTALYWYRQSLGQGLEFLIYFQGNSAPDKSGLPSDRFSAERTGGSVSTLTIQRTQQEDSAVYLCASSLDGTSNEQFFGPGTRLTVL.

This clone was counted a few times. The sequence runs out 3 residues before the end of the CDR3; the remainder is reconstructed from the germline J gene. V gene TRBV18 combines with J gene TRBJ1-2; 11 bases fit TRBD1. The V gene end was trimmed by 5 bases and the J gene end by 3 bases; junction bases not matched to a gene: 5. The CDR3 is 15 residues long. Germline lookup yields CDR1 KGHSH and CDR2 LQKENI. The CDR3 bases that were read are TGTGCCAGCTCAAAAGGGACAGGGGGACACTATGGC. This translates into CASSKGTGGHYG. The CDR3 in its entirety is CASSKGTGGHYGYTF. The entire variable domain, with the rest obtained from reference TRBV18 and TRBJ1-2, is as follows: NAGVMQNPRHLVRRRGQEARLRCSPMKGHSHVYWYRQLPEEGLKFMVYLQKENIIDESGMPKERFSAEFPKEGPSILRIQQVVRGDSAAYFCASSKGTGGHYGYTFGSGTRLTVV.

This clone was seen ten or more times. The read stops 3 residues short of the end of the CDR3; the missing end is completed from the germline J gene. The V gene is TRBV20-1, the J gene TRBJ2-1; no reliable D call. Trimming left V 1 base short and J 0 bases short, with 19 bases between. Germline V gene data show CDR1 as DFQATT and CDR2 as SNEGSKA (reference sequence). The CDR3 extends over 18 amino acids. Incomplete CDR3 DNA: TGCAGTGCTAGAGTTGTCGTGACACCGGAAAGCTCCTACAATGAG. Encoded protein: CSARVVVTPESSYNE. The CDR3 in its entirety is CSARVVVTPESSYNEQFF.

This clone was picked up a small number of times. The sequenced fragment ends 3 residues before the CDR3 boundary, so the rest is inferred from the germline J gene. The V and J genes are TRBV7-6 and TRBJ1-1; 7 bases align to TRBD1. Germline-derived CDR1 and CDR2 are SGHVS and FNYEAQ. V was pared by 6 bases and J by 4 bases, with 8 bases of the junction left unmatched. The CDR3 length is 14 residues. The CDR3 here is CASRSNRDSTEAFF. The CDR3 bases that were read are TGTGCCAGCAGATCTAACCGGGACAGCACTGAA.

The covered CDR3 bases are TGTGCCAGCTCACCCCGAGCGGGGGGGCGGGGATACAATGAG. It encodes CASSPRAGGRGYNE. Given in full, the CDR3 is CASSPRAGGRGYNEQFF. The chain joins TRBV18 to TRBJ2-1; 10 bases are a match to TRBD2. Read sequence stops 3 residues before the CDR3 end, and the germline J gene provides the missing end. CDR1 is KGHSH and CDR2 is LQKENI in the germline V gene. V lost 3 bases, J lost 4 bases, and 9 bases stayed unmatched. This CDR3 is 17 amino acids long.

This clone was detected ten times or more. The read ends 3 residues early relative to the CDR3; the germline J gene fills the gap. The chain carries TRBV10-3 and TRBJ1-2; TRBD1 is a possible D gene (5 bases). V lost 5 bases, J lost 4 bases, and 20 bases lay in between. The germline gives CDR1 ENHRY, CDR2 SYGVKD. The CDR3 contains 16 residues. CDR3 bases read: TGTGCCATCAGTCAGAACGACAGACCGGCGATCTATGGC. Amino acids: CAISQNDRPAIYG. The full CDR3 protein reads CAISQNDRPAIYGYTF.

As for this clone: The read terminates 3 residues ahead of where the CDR3 ends, so the germline J gene completes it. The genes are TRBV7-9 and TRBJ2-3, with D tentatively TRBD2 (5 bases). In germline, CDR1 is SEHNR, CDR2 FQNEAQ (reference sequence). V lost 3 bases and J lost 5, with 9 bases in between. This CDR3 has 13 residues. The CDR3 sequence: CASSFSRGDTQYF. Partial CDR3 DNA: TGTGCCAGCAGCTTTTCTCGGGGAGATACG.

This clone was recorded many times. The DNA read from the CDR3 is TGTGCCAGCAGTGAAGCCACTAGCGGGATGTACGAG. Encoded protein: CASSEATSGMYE. The entire CDR3 protein is CASSEATSGMYEQYF. The rearrangement links TRBV6-1 to TRBJ2-7, with TRBD2 identical over 10 bases. The read is 3 residues too short to cover the CDR3 end, so that end is filled in from the germline J gene. Per the germline V gene, CDR1 is MNHNS and CDR2 is SASEGT. The CDR3 totals 15 residues. V was clipped by 0 bases and J by 4 bases; unmatched bases: 3.

This clone occurred a few times. The read finishes 3 residues shy of the CDR3 end, and the germline J gene is used to complete it. The V and J genes are TRBV11-1 and TRBJ2-3; D uncertain. The germline V gene encodes CDR1 SGHAT and CDR2 FQDESV (reference sequence). V was cut by 6 bases and J by 0 bases, with 10 bases left in between. The CDR3 spans 14 residues. CDR3 loop: CASSRAWSTDTQYF. The DNA read from the CDR3 is TGTGCCAGCAGTAGGGCCTGGAGCACAGATACG.

The CDR3 bases that were read are TGCGCCAGCAGCTTGGGGGGGACAGCCTCCTACGAG. Amino acids: CASSLGGTASYE. The CDR3, in full, reads CASSLGGTASYEQYF. The chain uses TRBV5-1 and TRBJ2-7; 7 bases align to TRBD1. Read coverage stops 3 residues before the CDR3 terminus; the germline J gene supplies the remainder. Germline trimming cut 0 bases from V and 0 bases from J; bases unmatched to any gene: 3. CDR3 length equals 15 residues. Germline V CDR1 and CDR2: SGHRS, YFSETQ.

This clone appeared many times. With the read ending 3 residues before the CDR3 end, the germline J gene is used to fill in that end. The chain uses TRBV29-1 and TRBJ1-6; tentatively, D is TRBD1 (5 bases). This CDR3 region has 20 residues. From germline, CDR1 is SQVTM and CDR2 ANQGSEA. The V gene lost 5 bases and the J gene lost 4 bases, with 30 bases spanning the gap. The CDR3: CSVCRSTNDRGPLYNSPLHF. The CDR3 DNA, read in part, is TGCAGCGTTTGCCGTTCTACGAATGACAGAGGCCCCTTATATAATTCACCC.

To note about this clone: The read halts 3 residues ahead of the CDR3 end, with the missing end drawn from the germline J gene. The rearrangement uses TRBV20-1 and TRBJ2-1; 9 nucleotides agree with TRBD1. The length of the CDR3 is 16 residues. The V gene's germline CDR1 is DFQATT and CDR2 SNEGSKA (reference sequence). Germline trimming cut 0 bases from V and 7 bases from J; bases unmatched to any gene: 10. Here the CDR3 reads CSARDPGQGRGNEQFF. CDR3 DNA, as far as it was read: TGCAGTGCTAGAGATCCGGGACAGGGTCGTGGTAATGAG.

The sample holds many counts of this clone. The read is 3 residues too short to cover the CDR3 end, so that end is filled in from the germline J gene. The genes are TRBV7-2 and TRBJ2-7; no firm D call. Trimming took off 1 base at V and 3 bases at J, with 10 bases between the two ends. The CDR3 sequence is 14 residues long. The germline V gene encodes CDR1 SGHTA and CDR2 FQGNSA. The CDR3 here is CASSLVARDYEQYF. The sequenced CDR3 bases are TGTGCCAGCAGCTTAGTGGCTAGAGACTACGAG.

The sample holds many counts of this clone. The observed sequence ends 3 residues before the CDR3 terminus, with the missing tail filled in from the germline J gene. The chain uses TRBV20-1 and TRBJ1-4; D is perhaps TRBD1 (6 bases). The CDR3 is made up of 12 amino acids. Germline V gives CDR1 DFQATT, CDR2 SNEGSKA (reference sequence). CDR3 region: CSARRFAGELFF. The sequenced CDR3 bases are TGCAGTGCTAGGAGATTTGCAGGGGAA.

In its sample, this clone was seen a few times. The sequence runs out 3 residues before the end of the CDR3; the remainder is reconstructed from the germline J gene. V usage is TRBV20-1 and J usage is TRBJ2-3, with 9 bases identical to TRBD2. The germline gives CDR1 DFQATT, CDR2 SNEGSKA (reference sequence). The CDR3 runs to 16 residues. The covered CDR3 bases are TGCAGTGCTAGCGGTGAGGTTCTAGCGGGGTCGTGGGCG. This encodes CSASGEVLAGSWA. The entire CDR3 reads CSASGEVLAGSWAQYF.

In this sample, this clone turned up many times. The CDR3 extends 3 residues past the end of the read, so its final part is completed from the germline J gene. The chain recombines TRBV18 with TRBJ2-1; 7 bases line up with TRBD2. With V trimmed by 1 base and J by 1 base, 1 base remained unmatched. CDR1 KGHSH and CDR2 LQKENI come from the germline V gene. This CDR3 is 15 amino acids long. The sequenced part of the CDR3 DNA is TGTGCCAGCTCACCACTACTAGCGTCCTACAATGAG. It translates to CASSPLLASYNE. The full-length CDR3 reads as CASSPLLASYNEQFF.

This clone was seen at least ten times. The missing CDR3 end, 3 residues past where the read stops, is filled in from the germline J gene. The chain recombines TRBV19 with TRBJ2-3; 9 bases map to TRBD2. Germline values: CDR1 LNHDA, CDR2 SQIVND (reference sequence). The CDR3 extends over 18 amino acids. Trimming removed 3 bases from V and 2 bases from J; junction bases left unmatched: 12. The CDR3 DNA, read in part, is TGTGCCAGTAGTATTGGGCCCCTGCGGGGGGGGTCCACAGATACG. It codes for CASSIGPLRGGSTDT. The whole CDR3 reads CASSIGPLRGGSTDTQYF.

As regards this clone: Mismatch with germline at one junction end may stem from a read error. Coverage ceases 3 residues before the CDR3 finishes, and the germline J gene fills in the end. The gene calls are TRBV2 and TRBJ1-4; TRBD1 might be the D (6 bases). Per the germline V gene, CDR1 is SNHLY and CDR2 is FYNNEI. There are 16 residues in the CDR3. The DNA read from the CDR3 is TGTGCCAGCAGCCCGAGGGGGGGCGCGGCTAAGGAAAAA. This sequence encodes CASSPRGGAAKEK. In full, the CDR3 reads CASSPRGGAAKEKLFF.

The DNA read from the CDR3 is TGTGCCAGCAGCAGGGGTTTCGATACG. This sequence encodes CASSRGFDT. The complete CDR3 reads CASSRGFDTQYF. The V and J genes are TRBV7-8 and TRBJ2-3; a possible D gene is TRBD1 (5 bases). The sequenced fragment ends 3 residues before the CDR3 boundary, so the rest is inferred from the germline J gene. CDR3 length: 12 amino acids. V was clipped by 5 bases and J by 6 bases, with 9 bases between them. Germline CDR1 reads SGHVS; CDR2 reads FQNEAQ.

This clone was counted a few times. The read comes to an end 3 residues before the CDR3 does, leaving the germline J gene to fill in the end. The V and J genes are TRBV18 and TRBJ2-7; D might be TRBD1 (5 bases). This CDR3 contains 13 residues. Looked up from germline, CDR1 is KGHSH and CDR2 is LQKENI. CDR3 loop: CVCSQNGAYEQYF. CDR3 bases read: TGTGTCTGCTCACAAAATGGGGCATACGAG.

This clone was seen a handful of times. The read comes to an end 3 residues before the CDR3 does, leaving the germline J gene to fill in the end. This chain connects TRBV2 to TRBJ2-1; 13 nucleotides align to TRBD2. Germline CDR1 is SNHLY and CDR2 is FYNNEI. This CDR3 region has 14 residues. V lost 6 bases and J lost 9; bases outside the gene matches: 5. The sequenced part of the CDR3 DNA is TGTGCCAGCAGGGGGGGACTAGCGGGGAGTGAG. Residues: CASRGGLAGSE. The CDR3 in full is CASRGGLAGSEQFF.

This clone was seen at least ten times. The CDR3 loop reads CASSLQHEETQYF. The covered CDR3 bases are TGCGCCAGCAGCTTGCAACATGAAGAGACC. The genes are TRBV5-1 and TRBJ2-5; D is unresolved. The CDR3 end falls 3 residues outside the read, so it is completed with the germline J gene. Germline lookup yields CDR1 SGHRS and CDR2 YFSETQ. V was pared by 1 base and J by 3 bases, with 7 bases between. The CDR3 is 13 residues long. Variable domain in full (rest from reference TRBV5-1 and TRBJ2-5): KAGVTQTPRYLIKTRGQQVTLSCSPISGHRSVSWYQQTPGQGLQFLFEYFSETQRNKGNFPGRFSGRQFSNSRSEMNVSTLELGDSALYLCASSLQHEETQYFGPGTRLLVL.